A selection of T cell receptor beta chains follows, all from one sample in a study of blood T cell repertoires in COVID-19. Measured with immunoSEQ multiplex PCR; TCRdb has only the in-frame clones, and not every one. Altogether around 130,000 clones are present, 85% being singletons, with the ten largest covering around 3%. The sequenced sample consisted of peripheral blood. The receptors originated from a man in his forties or fifties with acute or convalescent COVID-19. The CDR3 runs from the conserved cysteine through the conserved F or W. The D gene is left open where the match is weak. Where a row states a size, it is once, few, many or the class of an expanded clone; other rows omit it.

TRBJ2-2 . . TRBV2 CASSVRGRTGELFF TGTGCCAGCAGTGTTAGAGGGAGGACCGGGGAGCTGTTTTTT
TRBJ2-1 medium-sized TRBD2 TRBV10-2 CASSERDSYNEQFF TGCGCCAGCAGCGAGCGGGACTCCTACAATGAGCAGTTCTTC
TRBJ2-4 . TRBD1 TRBV5-8 CASRRTGGGKNIQYF TGTGCCAGCAGACGGACAGGGGGTGGCAAAAACATTCAGTACTTC
TRBJ2-5 . . TRBV9 CASSARTQETQYF TGTGCCAGCAGCGCCCGGACACAAGAGACCCAGTACTTC
TRBJ1-1 few TRBD1 TRBV10-3 CAISESGTVNTEAFF TGTGCCATCAGTGAGTCGGGGACAGTGAACACTGAAGCTTTCTTT
TRBJ2-3 . TRBD2 TRBV10-1 CASTSGMTGDTQYF TGCGCCAGTACTAGCGGGATGACGGGAGATACGCAGTATTTT
TRBJ2-1 . TRBD2 TRBV4-2 CASSQLISGRPRSYNEQFF TGTGCCAGCAGCCAACTTATTAGCGGGAGGCCACGCTCCTACAATGAGCAGTTCTTC
TRBJ1-2 . . TRBV28 CASSFRGADYGYTF TGTGCCAGCAGTTTCCGGGGGGCAGACTATGGCTACACCTTC
TRBJ1-4 . TRBD1 TRBV5-1 CASSFQGASEKLFF TGCGCCAGCAGCTTCCAGGGGGCGTCTGAAAAACTGTTTTTT
TRBJ2-7 . TRBD2 TRBV5-1 CASSLVMGSGGPDSYEQYF TGCGCCAGCAGCTTGGTAATGGGTAGCGGGGGGCCGGACTCCTACGAGCAGTACTTC
TRBJ1-5 . . TRBV7-9 CASSLEGVAQHF TGTGCCAGCAGCTTAGAAGGGGTGGCCCAGCATTTT
TRBJ2-2 . . TRBV27 CASRRGGYTGELFF TGTGCCAGCAGGCGAGGGGGTTACACCGGGGAGCTGTTTTTT
TRBJ2-1 . . TRBV3-1/TRBV3-2 CASSHLREVNEQFF TGTGCCAGCAGCCACCTGCGGGAAGTGAATGAGCAGTTCTTC
TRBJ1-2 once . TRBV3-1/TRBV3-2 CASSLGLYGYTF TGTGCCAGCAGCCTTGGACTCTATGGCTACACCTTC
TRBJ2-7 . TRBD1 TRBV9 CASSVAGQGVGEQYF TGTGCCAGCAGCGTAGCGGGGCAGGGGGTCGGCGAGCAGTACTTC
TRBJ2-3 . TRBD1 TRBV5-1 CASSFAGTGTDTQYF TGCGCCAGCAGCTTCGCCGGGACAGGCACAGATACGCAGTATTTT
TRBJ1-6 . TRBD1 TRBV6-5 CASSYWTGGDSPLHF TGTGCCAGCAGTTACTGGACAGGGGGGGATTCACCCCTCCACTTT
TRBJ1-2 . TRBD1 TRBV9 CASSPRQGAGGYTF TGTGCCAGCAGCCCCAGACAGGGGGCGGGTGGCTACACCTTC
TRBJ2-1 . TRBD2 TRBV7-8 CASSWGGVYNEQFF TGTGCCAGCAGCTGGGGGGGGGTGTACAATGAGCAGTTCTTC
TRBJ2-7 few TRBD1 TRBV7-6 CASSPGGGQGAYEQYF TGTGCCAGCAGCCCCGGCGGCGGACAGGGAGCCTACGAGCAGTACTTC
TRBJ2-1 . TRBD1 TRBV3-1/TRBV3-2 CASSHSARGLGAASEQFF TGTGCCAGCAGCCACTCCGCGAGGGGGCTAGGAGCCGCAAGTGAGCAGTTCTTC
TRBJ1-2 few TRBD1 TRBV7-9 CASRSRTGLYGYTF TGTGCCAGCAGATCGAGGACAGGGTTATATGGCTACACCTTC